This passage covers 29 T cell receptor beta chains from one sample sequenced in a study. MiXCR, run by TCRdb on the RT-PCR reads, gives a single entry per CDR3 protein. The sample lists 550,000 to 750,000 distinct CDR3 sequences, approximately 15% occurring once. Specimen: memory CD4+ T cells from blood. The receptor source for this set is a female donor in good health, serving as a healthy control.

This clonotype showed up many times. The chain carries TRBV7-2 and TRBJ2-7; tentatively, D is TRBD1 or TRBD2 (6 bases each). V lost 5 bases to trimming and J lost 5 bases, with 19 bases between them. The CDR3 covers 15 residues. Germline CDR1 SGHTA, CDR2 FQGNSA. The CDR3 here is CASSPFPRGRDEQYF. The DNA for the CDR3 is TGTGCCAGCAGCCCCTTCCCCCGGGGGCGCGACGAGCAGTACTTC.

Only a few counts were recorded for this clonotype. The J gene is TRBJ2-7, the V gene TRBV20-1; D not certain. The V and J ends lost 3 bases and 2 bases respectively, with 8 bases between them. This CDR3 is 12 amino acids long. CDR1 and CDR2 from the germline V gene are DFQATT and SNEGSKA (reference sequence). The chain's CDR3 is CSASPSAYEQYF. DNA for the CDR3: TGCAGTGCTAGCCCATCAGCCTACGAGCAGTACTTC.

This clonotype was observed many times. J is TRBJ2-2 and V is TRBV6-6, with D possibly matching TRBD2 (6 bases). In germline, CDR1 is MNHNY, CDR2 SVGAGI (reference sequence). Trimming took 2 bases from V and 7 from J, leaving 14 bases between them. The CDR3 has 15 residues. The CDR3 is CASSYDLLAVGELFF. CDR3 nucleotide sequence: TGTGCCAGCAGTTACGATCTACTAGCTGTCGGGGAGCTGTTTTTT.

This clonotype was detected only a few times. This chain connects TRBV20-1 to TRBJ1-6, with D maybe TRBD1 (6 bases). The CDR3 totals 14 residues. The germline V and J ends were trimmed by 3 bases and 7 bases, with 13 bases remaining between them. CDR1 DFQATT and CDR2 SNEGSKA come from the germline V gene (reference sequence). CDR3 loop: CSARIVTGNSPLHF. The CDR3 nucleotides read TGCAGTGCTAGGATTGTAACAGGGAATTCACCCCTCCACTTT.

This clonotype has at least ten counts. This sequence joins TRBV10-3 and TRBJ2-5, with TRBD2 matching 13 bases. The CDR3 has 16 residues. Germline assignment: CDR1 ENHRY and CDR2 SYGVKD. Trimming at V came to 5 bases and at J to 5 bases, leaving 8 bases not matched to a gene. The CDR3 here is CAISSRTSGGRETQYF. CDR3 sequence (DNA): TGTGCCATCAGTTCCCGGACTAGCGGGGGTCGGGAGACCCAGTACTTC.

The chain uses TRBV28 and TRBJ1-1; 9 positions match TRBD1. Germline trimming cut 4 bases from V and 5 bases from J; bases unmatched to any gene: 8. This CDR3 has 15 amino acids. CDR1 is MDHEN and CDR2 is SYDVKM in the germline V gene. CDR3 DNA sequence: TGTGCCAGCAGTTCCCCGGGACAGGGAGGAACTGAAGCTTTCTTT. Its translation is CASSSPGQGGTEAFF.

V is TRBV20-1 and J is TRBJ2-7; TRBD2 matches 11 bases. V lost 3 bases and J lost 2; bases outside the gene matches: 9. The CDR3 has 16 amino acids. Germline CDR1 and CDR2: DFQATT and SNEGSKA (reference sequence). The CDR3 sequence: CSASELAGARTYEQYF. CDR3 coding DNA: TGCAGTGCTAGCGAACTAGCGGGAGCGAGAACCTACGAGCAGTACTTC.

In this sample, this clonotype turned up many times. The V and J genes are TRBV5-1 and TRBJ2-7; TRBD2 aligns across 13 bases. The trim removed 4 bases at V and 6 bases at J, leaving 4 bases unmatched. This CDR3 is 14 amino acids long. The germline gives CDR1 SGHRS, CDR2 YFSETQ. The chain's CDR3 is CASSRTSGSGEQYF. The CDR3 bases are TGCGCCAGCAGCCGGACTAGCGGGAGTGGCGAGCAGTACTTC.

This clonotype was recorded many times. The chain links TRBV5-1 to TRBJ2-7; 7 bases agree with TRBD2. Unmatched junction bases numbered 7, after V lost 2 bases and J lost 2 bases. CDR3 length: 15 residues. Germline CDR1 SGHRS, CDR2 YFSETQ. The CDR3 region has the DNA TGCGCCAGCAGCTTTACCCTAGCGGCAGCCTACGAGCAGTACTTC. Protein product: CASSFTLAAAYEQYF.

There are a few counts of this clonotype. J is TRBJ1-2 and V is TRBV18; no reliable D call. The CDR3 sequence is 16 residues long. Germline V gives CDR1 KGHSH, CDR2 LQKENI. V was cut by 3 bases and J by 2 bases, with 16 bases left in between. As DNA, the CDR3 is TGTGCCAGCTCACCGACGGGGTTGGGCATAAACTATGGCTACACCTTC. Encoded protein: CASSPTGLGINYGYTF.

On this clonotype itself: At one boundary the junction diverges from the germline segment, which might be a read error. The chain is built from TRBV7-7 and TRBJ2-3; 8 positions agree with TRBD2. The length of the CDR3 is 14 residues. CDR1 SSHAT and CDR2 FNYEAQ come from the germline V gene (reference sequence). The CDR3 DNA sequence: TGTGCTAGCAGCCAAACGGCGGGGGGAGATACGCAGTATTTT. Protein: CASSQTAGGDTQYF.

The V call is TRBV12-3 or TRBV12-4, the J call TRBJ2-3; 10 nucleotides match TRBD2. V shed 2 bases, J shed 4 bases, and the junction held 6 bases outside the gene matches. The CDR3 is 16 amino acids. The CDR3 is CASSLRRLAGADTQYF. The CDR3 coding sequence is TGTGCCAGCAGTTTAAGAAGGCTAGCGGGGGCAGATACGCAGTATTTT.

This clonotype showed up just a few times. The chain combines TRBV3-1 with TRBJ1-2; D gene ambiguous. Trimming left V 1 base short and J 4 bases short, with 10 bases between. Germline V lookup: CDR1 LGHDT, CDR2 YNNKEL (reference sequence). CDR3 length: 14 amino acids. CDR3 nucleotide sequence: TGTGCCAGCAGCCAAGCCCTCGGACTCTATGGCTACACCTTC. This codes for CASSQALGLYGYTF.

The genes are TRBV30 and TRBJ2-3, with 8 bases matching TRBD2. With V trimmed by 2 bases and J by 1 base, 5 bases remained unmatched. CDR3 length equals 15 residues. Looked up from germline, CDR1 is GTSNPN and CDR2 is SVGIG (reference sequence). DNA for the CDR3: TGTGCCTGGAGTCAGGGACTAGTGGGCACAGATACGCAGTATTTT. It codes for CAWSQGLVGTDTQYF.

In its sample, this clonotype was seen a few times. The rearrangement uses TRBV6-2 or TRBV6-3 and TRBJ1-1; D unclear. The V gene lost 6 bases and the J gene lost 2 bases, with 7 bases spanning the gap. Germline V CDR1 and CDR2: MNHEY, SVGEGT. The CDR3 is made up of 12 amino acids. CDR3 nucleotide sequence: TGTGCCAGCAGAACCCCAAACACTGAAGCTTTCTTT. Translated: CASRTPNTEAFF.

This clonotype was seen a handful of times. The V gene is TRBV18, the J gene TRBJ2-1; 9 nucleotides line up with TRBD2. V was clipped by 3 bases and J by 9 bases; unmatched bases: 6. The CDR3 has 14 amino acids. From germline, CDR1 is KGHSH and CDR2 LQKENI. The CDR3 region has the DNA TGTGCCAGCTCACCTTCTAGCGGGGATAGTGAGCAGTTCTTC. It is translated as CASSPSSGDSEQFF.

The chain uses TRBV12-3 or TRBV12-4 and TRBJ1-4, with D perhaps TRBD1 (6 bases). Trimming cost V 5 bases and J 6 bases, with 28 bases left between them. The CDR3 is made up of 19 amino acids. The DNA for the CDR3 is TGTGCCAGCAGTCTCCTATATTCGGGTGAACGGGGGCATGATGAAAAACTGTTTTTT. Its protein is CASSLLYSGERGHDEKLFF.

This clonotype was detected once. A much more abundant neighbour one base away suggests this may be a read error. The CDR3 bases are TGTGCCAGCAGTTATAGACGCCGACTAGGGGGCAATGAGCAGTTCTTC. Residues: CASSYRRRLGGNEQFF. The V call is TRBV27, the J call TRBJ2-1; the D call may be TRBD1 or TRBD2 (6 bases each). V was shortened by 4 bases and J by 6 bases, with 19 bases between the two germline ends. Looked up from germline, CDR1 is MNHEY and CDR2 is SMNVEV (reference sequence). This CDR3 comprises 16 residues.

J is TRBJ2-7 and V is TRBV28, with D possibly matching TRBD2 (6 bases). In germline, CDR1 is MDHEN, CDR2 SYDVKM. This CDR3 has 14 residues. V shed 7 bases and J shed 3 bases, with 16 bases lying between them. The CDR3 spells CASTAGRILYEQYF. CDR3 coding DNA: TGTGCCAGCACCGCGGGACGGATCCTCTACGAGCAGTACTTC.

At least ten counts were recorded for this clonotype. The rearrangement links TRBV7-2 to TRBJ1-2; no definite D call. Germline loops: CDR1 SGHTA, CDR2 FQGNSA. Deletions cut 1 base from V and 1 base from J, with 10 bases between. CDR3 length: 15 residues. This CDR3 reads CASSLGVSLNYGYTF. The CDR3 bases are TGTGCCAGCAGCTTAGGTGTCAGTCTTAACTATGGCTACACCTTC.

V gene TRBV20-1 combines with J gene TRBJ2-3; D uncertain. The germline V gene encodes CDR1 DFQATT and CDR2 SNEGSKA (reference sequence). Trimming cost V 3 bases and J 2 bases, with 12 bases left between them. This CDR3 comprises 14 residues. Here the CDR3 reads CSASGSSFTDTQYF. The CDR3 nucleotides are TGCAGTGCTAGCGGAAGCTCCTTCACAGATACGCAGTATTTT.

The rearrangement links TRBV24-1 to TRBJ2-3; the D is unclear. This CDR3 has 14 amino acids. The V end lost 4 bases, the J end lost 2 bases, and 9 bases lay between the germline ends. Germline CDR1 KGHDR, CDR2 SFDVKD. CDR3 protein: CATSEQEYTDTQYF. Here the CDR3 DNA reads TGTGCCACCAGTGAACAAGAGTACACAGATACGCAGTATTTT.

The chain is built from TRBV20-1 and TRBJ1-1, with D maybe TRBD1 (6 bases). This CDR3 contains 15 residues. CDR1 and CDR2 (germline): DFQATT, SNEGSKA (reference sequence). The V and J ends lost 5 bases and 3 bases respectively, with 19 bases between them. This CDR3 is CSARRTGTGDTEAFF. Here the CDR3 DNA reads TGCAGTGCTCGCCGAACAGGGACCGGGGACACTGAAGCTTTCTTT.

This clonotype has ten or more counts. V gene TRBV10-3 combines with J gene TRBJ1-2, with D possibly matching TRBD1 (5 bases). Germline-derived CDR1 and CDR2 are ENHRY and SYGVKD. Trimming removed 6 bases at V and 0 bases at J, with 14 bases between. The CDR3 runs to 15 residues. The CDR3 DNA follows: TGTGCCATCAGGGAGGCTGGGGGTTCTAACTATGGCTACACCTTC. It yields the protein CAIREAGGSNYGYTF.

V usage is TRBV15 and J usage is TRBJ1-2; D is perhaps TRBD1 (5 bases). Trimming cost V 2 bases and J 8 bases, with 24 bases left between them. Germline assignment: CDR1 LNHNV and CDR2 YYDKDF (reference sequence). The CDR3 runs to 17 residues. This CDR3 is CATSRTYQTINTGGYTF. DNA for the CDR3: TGTGCCACCAGCAGAACTTACCAAACGATTAATACAGGCGGCTACACCTTC.

This clonotype was observed many times. For the CDR3, the DNA is TGCAGCGTTGTTCTCCCGACAGGGCGAGAGACCCAGTACTTC. Its translation is CSVVLPTGRETQYF. V is TRBV29-1 and J is TRBJ2-5, with 7 bases lining up with TRBD1. Germline trimming cut 4 bases from V and 4 bases from J; bases unmatched to any gene: 9. Germline-derived CDR1 and CDR2 are SQVTM and ANQGSEA. The CDR3 spans 14 residues.

The CDR3 coding sequence is TGTGCCACCAGCAGATTGGGCAATCTAGGCTACACCTTC. Translation gives CATSRLGNLGYTF. The chain combines TRBV15 with TRBJ1-2; D call uncertain. The germline V gene encodes CDR1 LNHNV and CDR2 YYDKDF (reference sequence). This CDR3 region has 13 residues. V was shortened by 2 bases and J by 8 bases, with 12 bases between the two germline ends. Using reference TRBV15 and TRBJ1-2 for the parts outside the CDR3, the full variable domain is DAMVIQNPRYQVTQFGKPVTLSCSQTLNHNVMYWYQQKSSQAPKLLFHYYDKDFNNEADTPDNFQSRRPNTSFCFLDIRSPGLGDTAMYLCATSRLGNLGYTFGSGTRLTVV.

In this sample, this clonotype turned up many times. The DNA for the CDR3 is TGCAGTGCTAGAGGGGGCGGAGATACGCAGTATTTT. It encodes CSARGGGDTQYF. This rearrangement joins TRBV20-1 to TRBJ2-3; D may be TRBD1 (5 bases). The CDR3 sequence is 12 residues long. The germline gives CDR1 DFQATT, CDR2 SNEGSKA (reference sequence). Trimming left V 1 base short and J 5 bases short, with 7 bases between.

The chain couples TRBV6-4 to TRBJ2-2; tentatively, D is TRBD2 (6 bases). The CDR3 length is 15 residues. V dropped 5 bases and J dropped 4 bases, with 14 bases sitting between them. The germline V gene has CDR1 MRHNA and CDR2 SNTAGT. The DNA for the CDR3 is TGTGCCAGCAGTAAAGCGGGTTCGGGCACCGGGGAGCTGTTTTTT. This gives the protein CASSKAGSGTGELFF.